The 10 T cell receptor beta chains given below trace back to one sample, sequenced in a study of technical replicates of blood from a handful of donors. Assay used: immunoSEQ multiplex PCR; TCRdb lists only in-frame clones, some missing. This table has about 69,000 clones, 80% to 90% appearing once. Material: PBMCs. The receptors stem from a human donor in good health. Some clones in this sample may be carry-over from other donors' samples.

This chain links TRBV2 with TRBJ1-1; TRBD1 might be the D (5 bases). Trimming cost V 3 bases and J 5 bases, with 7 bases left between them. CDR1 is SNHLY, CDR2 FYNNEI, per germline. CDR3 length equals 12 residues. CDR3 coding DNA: TGTGCCAGCAGTGACTGGACAACTGAAGCTTTCTTT. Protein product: CASSDWTTEAFF.

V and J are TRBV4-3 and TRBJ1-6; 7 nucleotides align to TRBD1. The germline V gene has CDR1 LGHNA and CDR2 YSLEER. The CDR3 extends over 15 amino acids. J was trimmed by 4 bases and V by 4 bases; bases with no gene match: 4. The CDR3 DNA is TGCGCCAGCAGCCCGGGACAGACGTATAATTCACCCCTCCACTTT. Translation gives CASSPGQTYNSPLHF.

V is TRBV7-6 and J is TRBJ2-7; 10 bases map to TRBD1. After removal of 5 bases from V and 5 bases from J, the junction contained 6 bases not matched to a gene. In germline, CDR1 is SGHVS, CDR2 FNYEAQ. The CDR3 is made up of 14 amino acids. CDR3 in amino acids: CASSPGQGWHEQYF. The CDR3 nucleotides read TGTGCCAGCAGCCCGGGACAGGGGTGGCACGAGCAGTACTTC.

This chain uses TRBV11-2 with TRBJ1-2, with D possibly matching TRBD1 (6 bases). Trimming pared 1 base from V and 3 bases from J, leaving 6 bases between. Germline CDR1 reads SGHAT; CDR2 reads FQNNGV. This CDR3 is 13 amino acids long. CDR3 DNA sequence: TGTGCCAGCAGCTTAGGGACAGACTATGGCTACACCTTC. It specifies CASSLGTDYGYTF.

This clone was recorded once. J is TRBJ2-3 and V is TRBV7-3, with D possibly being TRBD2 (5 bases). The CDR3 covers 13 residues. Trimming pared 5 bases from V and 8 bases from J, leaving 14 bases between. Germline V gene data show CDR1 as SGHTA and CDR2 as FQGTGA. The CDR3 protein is CASSPGSTITQYF. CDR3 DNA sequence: TGTGCCAGCAGCCCCGGGTCGACTATTACGCAGTATTTT.

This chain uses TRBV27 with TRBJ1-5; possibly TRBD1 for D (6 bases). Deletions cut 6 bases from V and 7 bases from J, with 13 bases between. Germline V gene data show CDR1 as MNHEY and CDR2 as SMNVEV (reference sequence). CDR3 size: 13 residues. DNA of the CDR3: TGTGCCAGCAGGGAAACAGGGAACCAGCCCCAGCATTTT. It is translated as CASRETGNQPQHF.

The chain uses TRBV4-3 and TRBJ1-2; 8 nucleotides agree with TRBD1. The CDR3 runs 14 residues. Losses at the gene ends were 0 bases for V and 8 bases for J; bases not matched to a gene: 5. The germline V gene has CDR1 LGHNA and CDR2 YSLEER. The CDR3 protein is CASSQDSRGQGYTF. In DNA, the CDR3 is TGCGCCAGCAGCCAAGATTCCAGGGGGCAGGGCTACACCTTC.

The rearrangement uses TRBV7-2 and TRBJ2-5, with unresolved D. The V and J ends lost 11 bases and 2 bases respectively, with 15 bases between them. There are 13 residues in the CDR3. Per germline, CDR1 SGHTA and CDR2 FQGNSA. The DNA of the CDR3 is TGTGCCTCGCAGGTTTCCTTACAAGAGACCCAGTACTTC. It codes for CASQVSLQETQYF.

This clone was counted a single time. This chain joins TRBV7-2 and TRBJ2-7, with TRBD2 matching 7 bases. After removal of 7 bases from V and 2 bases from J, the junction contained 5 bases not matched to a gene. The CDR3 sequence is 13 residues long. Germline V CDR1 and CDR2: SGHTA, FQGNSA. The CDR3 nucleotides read TGTGCCAGCACCCGGACTAGAACCTACGAGCAGTACTTC. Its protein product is CASTRTRTYEQYF.

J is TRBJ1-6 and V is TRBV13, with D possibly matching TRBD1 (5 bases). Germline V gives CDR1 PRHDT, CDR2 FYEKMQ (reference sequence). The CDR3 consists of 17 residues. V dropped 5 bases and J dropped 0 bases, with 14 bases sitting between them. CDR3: CASSLRVQASYNSPLHF. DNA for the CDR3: TGTGCCAGCAGCCTAAGGGTACAGGCCTCCTATAATTCACCCCTCCACTTT.